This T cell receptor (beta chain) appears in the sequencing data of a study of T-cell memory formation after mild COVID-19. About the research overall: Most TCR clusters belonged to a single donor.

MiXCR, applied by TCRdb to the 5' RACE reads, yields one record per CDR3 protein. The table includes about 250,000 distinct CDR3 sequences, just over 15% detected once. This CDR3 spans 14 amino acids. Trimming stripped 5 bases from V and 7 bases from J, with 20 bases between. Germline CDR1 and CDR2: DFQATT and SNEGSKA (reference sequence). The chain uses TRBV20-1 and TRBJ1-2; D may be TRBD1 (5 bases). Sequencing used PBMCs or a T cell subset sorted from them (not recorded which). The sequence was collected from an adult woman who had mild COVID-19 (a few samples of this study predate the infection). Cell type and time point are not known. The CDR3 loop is CSAAPFNSRGGYTF. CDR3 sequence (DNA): TGCAGTGCTGCCCCCTTCAACAGTAGGGGTGGCTACACCTTC.